The 24 T cell receptor beta chains given below trace back to one sample, sequenced in a study of regulatory T cells in long-lasting Graves disease. Combining iRepertoire HTBI primers with Arm-PCR of CDR3 regions, the authors built TCR beta libraries. TCRdb itself ran the multiplex PCR reads through MiXCR, one entry per CDR3 protein. The sample contains about 660,000 distinct CDR3 sequences, approximately 29% of which appear only once. The time point: persistent/refractory GD, antithyroid drugs over 5 years with positive TRAb. Preparation of the TCR library used RNA extracted from PBMCs. The specimen comprised peripheral blood mononuclear cells (PBMCs), sampled when the disease was refractory, from a patient treated with antithyroid drugs. Source of these receptors: a female donor with Graves disease.

CDR3 protein: CASSGISGSNQPQHF. The CDR3 nucleotides are TGTGCCAGCAGTGGGATATCAGGGAGCAATCAGCCCCAGCATTTT. V is TRBV6-1 and J is TRBJ1-5, with D possibly TRBD1 on 5 matching bases. Looked up from germline, CDR1 is MNHNS and CDR2 is SASEGT. V lost 4 bases to trimming and J lost 1 base, with 11 bases between them. The CDR3 covers 15 residues.

The sample holds many counts of this clonotype. The genes are TRBV2 and TRBJ2-1, with 7 bases matching TRBD2. This CDR3 comprises 19 residues. CDR1 SNHLY and CDR2 FYNNEI come from the germline V gene. V shed 2 bases, J shed 4 bases, and the junction held 17 bases outside the gene matches. CDR3 sequence (DNA): TGTGCCAGCAGTGAATGGGGTTTTGGAGCGGGGACGATTTACAATGAGCAGTTCTTC. Its translation: CASSEWGFGAGTIYNEQFF.

In regard to this clonotype: One junction end disagrees with the germline gene, perhaps due to a read error. The CDR3 reads CASSGSSHEQYF. The CDR3 DNA is TGTGCCAGCAGCGGCAGCTCCCACGAGCAGTACTTC. The genes are TRBV7-2 and TRBJ2-7; D unclear. This CDR3 is 12 amino acids long. The V gene's germline CDR1 is SGHTA and CDR2 FQGNSA.

This clonotype was picked up many times. V usage is TRBV2 and J usage is TRBJ2-6, with D hard to call. The CDR3 consists of 15 residues. Germline V gene sequence: CDR1 SNHLY, CDR2 FYNNEI. V shed 6 bases and J shed 0 bases, with 9 bases lying between them. In DNA form, the CDR3 reads TGTGCCAGCAGGTTGGAAGTCTCTGGGGCCAACGTCCTGACTTTC. This gives the protein CASRLEVSGANVLTF.

The chain couples TRBV29-1 to TRBJ1-2, with TRBD1 matching 7 bases. The CDR3 sequence is 11 residues long. Germline V gives CDR1 SQVTM, CDR2 ANQGSEA. Losses at the gene ends were 7 bases for V and 4 bases for J; bases not matched to a gene: 3. In DNA form, the CDR3 reads TGCAGCGGGGACAGTGCCTATGGCTACACCTTC. Its protein product is CSGDSAYGYTF.

This clonotype was seen many times. The chain couples TRBV12-3 or TRBV12-4 to TRBJ1-1, with D unresolved. The V end was cut by 4 bases, the J end by 0 bases, with 9 bases between. The CDR3 loop spans 14 amino acids. CDR3 amino acids: CASSSHSLNTEAFF. CDR3 DNA sequence: TGTGCCAGCAGTTCACATTCATTGAACACTGAAGCTTTCTTT.

The chain recombines TRBV28 with TRBJ1-5, with a weak D call TRBD1 (5 bases). V shed 6 bases and J shed 2 bases, with 17 bases lying between them. CDR1 is MDHEN and CDR2 is SYDVKM in the germline V gene. The CDR3 is 16 residues long. The CDR3 nucleotides read TGTGCCAGCAGCTCCCACACAGGAGCTGGCAATCAGCCCCAGCATTTT. Residues: CASSSHTGAGNQPQHF.

The V and J genes are TRBV5-1 and TRBJ2-7, with TRBD2 as a possible D gene (6 bases). The ends were cut back, 0 bases at V and 6 bases at J, with 10 bases in the middle. This CDR3 contains 13 residues. The V gene's germline CDR1 is SGHRS and CDR2 YFSETQ. The CDR3 DNA sequence: TGCGCCAGCAGCTTGGTCCGGGGGAGCGAGCAGTACTTC. It codes for CASSLVRGSEQYF.

The rearrangement joins TRBV5-6 to TRBJ2-2; D call uncertain. Trimming left V 1 base short and J 0 bases short, with 13 bases between. This CDR3 comprises 17 residues. Germline-derived CDR1 and CDR2 are SGHDT and YYEEEE. Here the CDR3 DNA reads TGTGCCAGCAGCTTGAGGCTCGGCACAACGAACACCGGGGAGCTGTTTTTT. It specifies CASSLRLGTTNTGELFF.

The chain has TRBV3-1 and TRBJ2-3; 7 bases align to TRBD2. This CDR3 comprises 15 residues. Germline V gives CDR1 LGHDT, CDR2 YNNKEL (reference sequence). V dropped 1 base and J dropped 4; count of bases not matched to a gene: 5. The CDR3 DNA follows: TGTGCCAGCAGCCAAGGGACTAGGGGCGCAGATACGCAGTATTTT. Amino acids: CASSQGTRGADTQYF.

This clonotype was found a few times. The V call is TRBV12-3 or TRBV12-4, the J call TRBJ1-2, with D unclear. V was clipped by 5 bases and J by 4 bases, with 11 bases between them. This CDR3 is 13 amino acids long. Written as DNA, the CDR3 is TGTGCCAGCAGTGGCCGATCCCTCTATGGCTACACCTTC. This translates into CASSGRSLYGYTF.

This chain joins TRBV6-1 and TRBJ2-2; the D gene is possibly TRBD1 (6 bases). Germline values: CDR1 MNHNS, CDR2 SASEGT. The length of the CDR3 is 16 residues. The V end was cut by 4 bases, the J end by 0 bases, with 12 bases between. CDR3 sequence: CASSADRTSNTGELFF. Here the CDR3 DNA reads TGTGCCAGCAGTGCTGACAGGACCTCGAACACCGGGGAGCTGTTTTTT.

This chain connects TRBV9 to TRBJ2-6; the match to TRBD1 covers 8 bases. The CDR3 consists of 18 residues. V dropped 4 bases and J dropped 0; count of bases not matched to a gene: 9. Germline CDR1 SGDLS, CDR2 YYNGEE. In DNA form, the CDR3 reads TGTGCCAGCAGCCTCCCGACAGGGGCGCGCTCTGGGGCCAACGTCCTGACTTTC. It translates to CASSLPTGARSGANVLTF.

The chain joins TRBV6-1 to TRBJ1-5, with D hard to call. The CDR3 loop spans 14 amino acids. Looked up from germline, CDR1 is MNHNS and CDR2 is SASEGT. V was clipped by 6 bases and J by 0 bases, with 9 bases between them. The CDR3 sequence is CASSRTHSNQPQHF. As DNA, the CDR3 is TGTGCCAGCAGCCGAACTCATAGCAATCAGCCCCAGCATTTT.

This clonotype was counted a few times. The CDR3 DNA follows: TGTGCCAGCAGTTTCGGGGGCCTGAGTTGGACTGAAGCTTTCTTT. Its protein product is CASSFGGLSWTEAFF. This chain joins TRBV28 and TRBJ1-1; D possibly corresponds to TRBD1 (6 bases). This CDR3 has 15 amino acids. Deletions cut 3 bases from V and 5 bases from J, with 16 bases between. In germline, CDR1 is MDHEN, CDR2 SYDVKM.

The genes are TRBV7-3 and TRBJ2-1; D is undetermined. The CDR3 totals 12 residues. V was shortened by 3 bases and J by 7 bases, with 7 bases between the two germline ends. Germline CDR1 reads SGHTA; CDR2 reads FQGTGA. CDR3 sequence (DNA): TGTGCCAGCAGCTTGGTCCCGAATGAGCAGTTCTTC. Protein product: CASSLVPNEQFF.

The table lists this clonotype with a few counts. The chain recombines TRBV7-9 with TRBJ1-5, with D perhaps matching TRBD1 (5 bases). The CDR3 is 13 residues long. Trimming removed 7 bases at V and 5 bases at J, with 12 bases between. Germline CDR1 reads SEHNR; CDR2 reads FQNEAQ (reference sequence). CDR3 sequence (DNA): TGTGCCAGCACTCAGGGACTGGATCAGCCCCAGCATTTT. Translation: CASTQGLDQPQHF.

This chain connects TRBV6-1 to TRBJ1-5; D unclear. Germline values: CDR1 MNHNS, CDR2 SASEGT. CDR3 length: 15 amino acids. Trimming left V 5 bases short and J 0 bases short, with 11 bases between. The CDR3, as DNA: TGTGCCAGCAGTCCGACTCATAGTAGCAATCAGCCCCAGCATTTT. Translating it yields CASSPTHSSNQPQHF.

This sequence joins TRBV7-2 and TRBJ2-7, with D maybe TRBD2 (5 bases). CDR1 is SGHTA, CDR2 FQGNSA, per germline. Trimming pared 4 bases from V and 9 bases from J, leaving 16 bases between. This CDR3 spans 13 amino acids. The CDR3 reads CASSSPPPSWQYF. CDR3 DNA: TGTGCCAGCAGCTCCCCACCCCCTAGCTGGCAGTACTTC.

This chain joins TRBV11-2 and TRBJ1-4; no clear D gene. Germline loops: CDR1 SGHAT, CDR2 FQNNGV. There are 12 residues in the CDR3. The V gene lost 5 bases and the J gene lost 8 bases, with 9 bases spanning the gap. The CDR3 protein is CASSPWAEKLFF. CDR3 nucleotide sequence: TGTGCCAGCAGCCCGTGGGCGGAAAAACTGTTTTTT.

The chain is built from TRBV20-1 and TRBJ2-7, with 12 positions matching TRBD2. Trimming at V came to 1 base and at J to 5 bases, leaving 6 bases not matched to a gene. The germline V gene encodes CDR1 DFQATT and CDR2 SNEGSKA (reference sequence). The CDR3 runs to 15 residues. The CDR3 sequence: CSARAHRLAGDEQYF. CDR3 sequence (DNA): TGCAGTGCTAGAGCCCATCGACTAGCGGGAGACGAGCAGTACTTC.

This clonotype was found many times. J is TRBJ2-1 and V is TRBV2, with unresolved D. The V gene lost 1 base and the J gene lost 6 bases, with 10 bases spanning the gap. The germline gives CDR1 SNHLY, CDR2 FYNNEI. This CDR3 has 14 residues. The CDR3 DNA reads as TGTGCCAGCAGTGAAGGGATGTTGGGCAATGAGCAGTTCTTC. Its protein product is CASSEGMLGNEQFF.

To note about this clonotype: Possible read error: a much larger clone is one base away. The genes are TRBV2 and TRBJ2-5, with TRBD2 identical over 13 bases. The CDR3 has 16 residues. The V segment lost 6 bases and the J segment 4 bases; nucleotides outside the gene matches: 8. CDR1 is SNHLY, CDR2 FYNNEI, per germline. The CDR3 DNA follows: TGTGCCAGCAGCGACGGACTAGCGGGAGTCGCAGAGACCCAGTACTTC. Translating gives CASSDGLAGVAETQYF.

As DNA, the CDR3 is TGTGCCAGCAGCTTAGCCCCCGGGACTAGCGGGAGGACAGGCGAGCAGTACTTC. It codes for CASSLAPGTSGRTGEQYF. V is TRBV7-6 and J is TRBJ2-7; 15 bases are shared with TRBD2. After removal of 0 bases from V and 6 bases from J, the junction contained 9 bases not matched to a gene. Per the germline V gene, CDR1 is SGHVS and CDR2 is FNYEAQ. The CDR3 contains 18 residues.